This T cell receptor beta chain was identified in a study of blood T cell repertoires in COVID-19. In the study overall: Sites across the United States, Italy and Spain contributed samples from acute and convalescent COVID-19.

Source study methods: How many nucleated cells were present was estimated from reference gene primer amplification. The repertoire was sequenced with immunoSEQ multiplex PCR; TCRdb's copy has only in-frame clones and lacks some. The V and J calls and clone size were taken over from that table, and D and trimming were inferred from the DNA. The sample has about 260,000 clones, about nine tenths seen once; the top ten hold approximately 4%. V was trimmed by 6 bases and J by 0 bases, leaving 12 bases between them. The length of the CDR3 is 15 residues. Germline CDR1 and CDR2: MGHRA and YSYEKL. This clone was counted once.

Input material: peripheral blood. The chain uses TRBV4-1 and TRBJ1-5; D is perhaps TRBD1 (6 bases). The receptor comes from a woman aged 40-49 years with acute or convalescent COVID-19. The CDR3 is CASRATGDSNQPQHF. CDR3 bases: TGCGCCAGCAGGGCGACAGGAGATAGCAATCAGCCCCAGCATTTT.